Listed below are T cell receptor beta chains from one sample, sequenced in a study of cytomegalovirus exposure and HLA in healthy donors. Profiled with immunoSEQ multiplex PCR; TCRdb holds only in-frame clones, not every one. Here the sample spans approximately 160,000 clones, roughly four fifths being singletons. Material for sequencing was PBMCs. These receptor sequences come from a man aged 50-60 years in good health and CMV-seropositive. Both conserved end residues are part of each CDR3. The order of the fields is clone size, J gene, V gene, D gene, CDR3 protein, CDR3 DNA. A D gene is named only where the DNA matches it firmly. Not every row has a clone size; where given, it reads once, few, many or a size class.

NA | TRBJ1-4 | TRBV2 | TRBD1 | CASRAYQGGNEKLFF | TGTGCCAGCAGGGCCTACCAGGGGGGAAATGAAAAACTGTTTTTT
NA | TRBJ2-3 | TRBV27 | TRBD2 | CASNREGRPTDTQYF | TGTGCCAGCAACCGGGAGGGTCGCCCCACAGATACGCAGTATTTT
NA | TRBJ2-7 | TRBV27 | TRBD2 | CASRLAGGTPHSYEQYF | TGTGCCAGCAGATTAGCGGGAGGGACCCCACACTCCTACGAGCAGTACTTC
NA | TRBJ2-1 | TRBV7-9 | NA | CASSHSHPGDEQFF | TGTGCCAGCAGCCACTCCCACCCAGGCGATGAGCAGTTCTTC
NA | TRBJ1-2 | TRBV28 | NA | CASSSGGPIYGYTF | TGTGCCAGCAGTTCGGGGGGCCCTATCTATGGCTACACCTTC
NA | TRBJ2-3 | TRBV4-2 | TRBD2 | CASSQEYAGGPADTQYF | TGTGCCAGCAGCCAAGAGTATGCGGGGGGGCCGGCAGATACGCAGTATTTT
once | TRBJ1-3 | TRBV6-5 | TRBD1 | CASSRLGTAGNTIYF | TGTGCCAGCAGTCGGCTTGGGACAGCTGGAAACACCATATATTTT
NA | TRBJ2-1 | TRBV10-1 | TRBD2 | CASSSSGAGYNEQFF | TGCGCCAGCAGCTCCAGCGGGGCGGGGTACAATGAGCAGTTCTTC
once | TRBJ2-3 | TRBV6-6 | TRBD2 | CASTRLAGGEDTQYF | TGTGCCAGCACCAGACTAGCGGGAGGTGAAGATACGCAGTATTTT
few | TRBJ2-5 | TRBV4-3 | TRBD2 | CASSPLLASLETQYF | TGCGCCAGCAGCCCTCTACTAGCGAGTCTAGAGACCCAGTACTTC
NA | TRBJ2-3 | TRBV7-2 | TRBD2 | CATQEGTSGTDTQYF | TGTGCCACTCAGGAAGGGACTAGCGGTACAGATACGCAGTATTTT
NA | TRBJ2-7 | TRBV5-1 | NA | CASSAQGQDYEQYF | TGCGCCAGCAGCGCACAAGGACAAGACTACGAGCAGTACTTC
NA | TRBJ2-6 | TRBV5-4 | NA | CASSLIGQAGANVLTF | TGTGCCAGCAGCTTGATTGGGCAAGCTGGGGCCAACGTCCTGACTTTC
NA | TRBJ2-1 | TRBV10-2 | NA | CASSGGWEYNEQFF | TGCGCCAGCAGCGGGGGATGGGAGTACAATGAGCAGTTCTTC
NA | TRBJ1-6 | TRBV5-4 | TRBD1 | CASSLDQGASSPLHF | TGTGCCAGCAGCTTGGATCAGGGGGCATCTTCACCCCTCCACTTT
NA | TRBJ2-4 | TRBV27 | TRBD2 | CASSLSLPFLAGENIQYF | TGTGCCAGCAGTTTATCCCTCCCCTTCTTAGCGGGAGAAAACATTCAGTACTTC
NA | TRBJ2-7 | TRBV9 | NA | CASSVAGTGSYEQYF | TGTGCCAGCAGCGTAGCTGGGACTGGGTCCTACGAGCAGTACTTC
once | TRBJ2-7 | TRBV28 | TRBD2 | CASTKVSGYSYEQYF | TGTGCCAGCACCAAGGTTAGCGGGTACTCCTACGAGCAGTACTTC
NA | TRBJ2-1 | TRBV28 | NA | CASSLRFRTSPQDNEQFF | TGTGCCAGCAGTTTACGTTTCAGAACCTCCCCGCAAGACAATGAGCAGTTCTTC
few | TRBJ1-4 | TRBV2 | TRBD1 | CASSEQGANEKLFF | TGTGCCAGCAGTGAACAGGGGGCGAATGAAAAACTGTTTTTT
NA | TRBJ2-5 | TRBV11-2 | NA | CASSKSLAQYF | TGTGCCAGCAGCAAATCACTTGCCCAGTACTTC
NA | TRBJ2-5 | TRBV6-1 | NA | CASIKTGKETQYF | TGTGCCAGCATCAAAACAGGGAAAGAGACCCAGTACTTC
NA | TRBJ2-7 | TRBV11-2 | NA | CASSLARGGSYEQYF | TGTGCCAGCAGCTTAGCGCGGGGAGGCTCCTACGAGCAGTACTTC
NA | TRBJ1-4 | TRBV7-8 | NA | CASSLRQTTNEKLFF | TGTGCCAGCAGCTTACGACAGACAACTAATGAAAAACTGTTTTTT
NA | TRBJ2-2 | TRBV5-1 | NA | CASSLGQSSGELFF | TGCGCCAGCAGCTTGGGACAGTCCTCCGGGGAGCTGTTTTTT
NA | TRBJ1-2 | TRBV18 | TRBD1 | CASSQWDRPYGYTF | TGTGCCAGCTCACAATGGGACAGACCCTATGGCTACACCTTC
NA | TRBJ1-1 | TRBV5-4 | NA | CASSPNSMNTEAFF | TGTGCCAGCAGCCCCAACTCAATGAACACTGAAGCTTTCTTT
NA | TRBJ2-2 | TRBV6-4 | TRBD1 | CASSPGTANTGELFF | TGTGCCAGCAGCCCAGGGACAGCTAACACCGGGGAGCTGTTTTTT
NA | TRBJ2-2 | TRBV15 | NA | CATSRGGVTGELFF | TGTGCCACCAGCAGAGGGGGGGTCACCGGGGAGCTGTTTTTT
few | TRBJ1-1 | TRBV5-1 | TRBD1 | CASSRTGDTEAFF | TGCGCCAGCAGTCGTACAGGGGACACTGAAGCTTTCTTT
once | TRBJ2-7 | TRBV15 | TRBD2 | CATMSGTTYEQYF | TGTGCCACCATGAGCGGGACGACCTACGAGCAGTACTTC
NA | TRBJ2-2 | TRBV7-2 | TRBD2 | CASSLGTRANTGELFF | TGTGCCAGCAGCTTAGGGACTAGGGCCAACACCGGGGAGCTGTTTTTT
once | TRBJ2-7 | TRBV19 | TRBD1 | CASSSRDSISYEQYF | TGTGCCAGTAGTTCCCGGGACAGCATCTCCTACGAGCAGTACTTC
NA | TRBJ1-1 | TRBV6-5 | NA | CASSRSGGSPEAFF | TGTGCCAGCAGTAGGTCGGGGGGTAGCCCTGAAGCTTTCTTT
NA | TRBJ2-4 | TRBV25-1 | NA | CASTPGAGVDIQYF | TGTGCCAGCACCCCTGGGGCAGGGGTCGACATTCAGTACTTC
once | TRBJ2-7 | TRBV4-1 | NA | CASSQEGTGYEQYF | TGCGCCAGCAGCCAAGAAGGTACAGGCTACGAGCAGTACTTC
few | TRBJ1-5 | TRBV30 | NA | CAWSGEDNQPQHF | TGTGCCTGGAGTGGGGAGGACAATCAGCCCCAGCATTTT
NA | TRBJ2-1 | TRBV5-4 | TRBD2 | CASSSNPGLAGGLNEQFF | TGTGCCAGCAGCTCCAACCCGGGACTAGCGGGGGGGCTCAATGAGCAGTTCTTC
NA | TRBJ2-3 | TRBV28 | TRBD2 | CASGLAGADTQYF | TGTGCCAGCGGACTAGCGGGAGCAGATACGCAGTATTTT
NA | TRBJ1-5 | TRBV7-2 | NA | CASSPDRTDQPQHF | TGTGCCAGCAGCCCTGACAGAACCGATCAGCCCCAGCATTTT
NA | TRBJ2-1 | TRBV5-5 | TRBD1 | CASSLETGAYNEQFF | TGTGCCAGCAGCTTGGAAACAGGGGCCTACAATGAGCAGTTCTTC
NA | TRBJ1-2 | TRBV18 | NA | CASSPLERYGYGYTF | TGTGCCAGCTCACCTCTAGAACGCTACGGCTATGGCTACACCTTC
NA | TRBJ2-7 | TRBV5-8 | TRBD2 | CASSYQTGGTSGFPYEQYF | TGTGCCAGCAGCTATCAGACAGGGGGGACTAGCGGGTTCCCCTACGAGCAGTACTTC
NA | TRBJ2-3 | TRBV6-1 | TRBD1 | CASSEADRGSHTQYF | TGTGCCAGCAGTGAAGCGGACAGGGGTAGCCATACGCAGTATTTT
once | TRBJ2-7 | TRBV5-1 | TRBD1 | CASSTFGTGGLEQYF | TGCGCCAGCAGCACATTCGGGACAGGGGGTTTGGAGCAGTACTTC
NA | TRBJ1-1 | TRBV27 | NA | CASSLQRGTEAFF | TGTGCCAGCAGTTTACAGCGCGGCACTGAAGCTTTCTTT
few | TRBJ2-7 | TRBV6-1 | TRBD1 | CASTGGTGGPYEQYF | TGTGCCAGCACCGGGGGGACAGGGGGGCCCTACGAGCAGTACTTC
once | TRBJ2-5 | TRBV28 | NA | CASSVAGPTETQYF | TGTGCCAGCAGCGTCGCGGGCCCGACGGAGACCCAGTACTTC
NA | TRBJ2-7 | TRBV9 | NA | CASSGPGGGFKQYF | TGTGCCAGCAGCGGACCAGGGGGAGGCTTCAAACAGTACTTC
NA | TRBJ1-4 | TRBV5-5 | TRBD1 | CASSLSWGQGAFNEKLFF | TGTGCCAGCAGCTTGAGTTGGGGACAGGGAGCCTTTAATGAAAAACTGTTTTTT
NA | TRBJ2-7 | TRBV5-1 | NA | CASSTTGLPYEQYF | TGCGCCAGCAGCACGACAGGCCTCCCCTACGAGCAGTACTTC
NA | TRBJ1-1 | TRBV7-8 | NA | CASSLSVEAFF | TGTGCCAGCAGCTTAAGCGTTGAAGCTTTCTTT
NA | TRBJ2-7 | TRBV14 | NA | CASSQRGNRAYEQYF | TGTGCCAGCAGCCAAAGAGGGAACAGAGCCTACGAGCAGTACTTC
few | TRBJ2-3 | TRBV4-3 | TRBD1 | CASSRYDRAADTQYF | TGCGCCAGCAGCAGATATGACAGGGCGGCAGATACGCAGTATTTT
NA | TRBJ1-1 | TRBV28 | NA | CASSFGGAGTEAFF | TGTGCCAGCAGTTTTGGGGGGGCTGGTACTGAAGCTTTCTTT
NA | TRBJ2-5 | TRBV5-1 | TRBD2 | CASSPGLAGLETQYF | TGCGCCAGCAGCCCCGGACTAGCGGGACTTGAGACCCAGTACTTC
NA | TRBJ2-1 | TRBV7-2 | TRBD2 | CASSWTSGGAPNEQFF | TGTGCCAGCAGCTGGACTAGCGGGGGGGCCCCCAATGAGCAGTTCTTC
few | TRBJ1-2 | TRBV28 | NA | CASSSRLGTKDNYGYTF | TGTGCCAGCAGTTCCCGCCTCGGGACAAAGGACAACTATGGCTACACCTTC
NA | TRBJ2-7 | TRBV5-1 | NA | CASSLTGSSYEQYF | TGCGCCAGCAGCTTGACAGGGAGCTCCTACGAGCAGTACTTC